These 9 T cell receptor beta chains came from one sample sequenced in a study of blood T cell repertoires in COVID-19. Only in-frame clones appear in the TCRdb table, and some are missing; sequencing was by immunoSEQ multiplex PCR. In the table there are 100,000 to 120,000 clones, around 84% of which are singletons. Specimen: peripheral blood. Source of these receptors: a woman aged 40 to 55 with acute or convalescent COVID-19.

J is TRBJ2-7 and V is TRBV5-1, with TRBD1 identical over 11 bases. This CDR3 is 14 amino acids long. The trim removed 7 bases at V and 0 bases at J, leaving 3 bases unmatched. Germline V gene sequence: CDR1 SGHRS, CDR2 YFSETQ. CDR3 region: CASRTGGTSYEQYF. The DNA of the CDR3 is TGCGCCAGCCGGACAGGGGGCACCTCCTACGAGCAGTACTTC.

The chain joins TRBV9 to TRBJ1-5, with 11 bases aligning to TRBD1. CDR1 and CDR2 (germline): SGDLS, YYNGEE. With 3 bases clipped from V and 5 bases from J, the junction kept 4 bases outside the gene matches. The CDR3 runs to 15 residues. In nucleotides, the CDR3 is TGTGCCAGCAGCGGGGGACAGGGGGGCTATCAGCCCCAGCATTTT. Its protein product is CASSGGQGGYQPQHF.

The chain uses TRBV2 and TRBJ2-1; TRBD1 matches at 9 bases. The CDR3 length is 15 residues. Per germline, CDR1 SNHLY and CDR2 FYNNEI. V lost 6 bases and J lost 5; bases outside the gene matches: 8. The CDR3 loop reads CASRRGTGKNNEQFF. The CDR3 DNA reads as TGTGCCAGCAGGCGGGGGACAGGGAAGAACAATGAGCAGTTCTTC. Drawing the rest from reference TRBV2 and TRBJ2-1, the complete variable domain is EPEVTQTPSHQVTQMGQEVILRCVPISNHLYFYWYRQILGQKVEFLVSFYNNEISEKSEIFDDQFSVERPDGSNFTLKIRSTKLEDSAMYFCASRRGTGKNNEQFFGPGTRLTVL.

This chain uses TRBV6-5 with TRBJ1-1; D is uncertain. This CDR3 comprises 16 residues. The ends were cut back, 1 base at V and 7 bases at J, with 19 bases in the middle. CDR1 is MNHEY and CDR2 is SVGAGI in the germline V gene. The CDR3 here is CASSYYRGPGVSEAFF. The CDR3 DNA follows: TGTGCCAGCAGTTACTATCGAGGGCCTGGAGTTAGTGAAGCTTTCTTT.

The count of this clone is one. The genes are TRBV6-5 and TRBJ2-1, with 8 bases matching TRBD2. Germline V CDR1 and CDR2: MNHEY, SVGAGI. The CDR3 totals 16 residues. The J segment lost 3 bases and the V segment lost 1 base, leaving 5 bases of the junction unmatched. CDR3 region: CASSYFGGAVYNEQFF. CDR3 in DNA: TGTGCCAGCAGTTACTTCGGGGGGGCCGTCTACAATGAGCAGTTCTTC.

The chain links TRBV7-9 to TRBJ2-7, with D perhaps TRBD1 (6 bases). Germline V gene sequence: CDR1 SEHNR, CDR2 FQNEAQ (reference sequence). V lost 8 bases and J 4 bases, leaving 18 bases between the germline ends. This CDR3 spans 14 amino acids. The CDR3 DNA sequence: TGTGCCAGCGACTCCGGGTGGGGGCAGTACGAGCAGTACTTC. As protein: CASDSGWGQYEQYF.

In nucleotides, the CDR3 is TGTGCCAGCAGCTTTGGCGGATGGAGCACAGATACGCAGTATTTT. Translation gives CASSFGGWSTDTQYF. The chain recombines TRBV11-2 with TRBJ2-3; the D is unclear. Looked up from germline, CDR1 is SGHAT and CDR2 is FQNNGV. The CDR3 sequence is 15 residues long. Trimming shortened V by 3 bases and J by 0 bases, and 10 bases separated the two germline ends.

The CDR3 is CAWSVRANIQYF. The DNA for the CDR3 is TGTGCCTGGAGTGTACGAGCAAACATTCAGTACTTC. The chain joins TRBV30 to TRBJ2-4; D call uncertain. Trimming shortened V by 0 bases and J by 6 bases, and 6 bases separated the two germline ends. The CDR3 has 12 residues. Per germline, CDR1 GTSNPN and CDR2 SVGIG (reference sequence).

This clone was seen a handful of times. This chain uses TRBV7-2 with TRBJ1-1; no firm D call. The length of the CDR3 is 12 residues. The germline CDR1 and CDR2 sequences are SGHTA and FQGNSA. V was pared by 4 bases and J by 2 bases, with 5 bases between. The CDR3 region is CASSSFNTEAFF. The CDR3 nucleotides read TGTGCCAGCAGCTCCTTTAACACTGAAGCTTTCTTT. The full variable domain, completed using reference TRBV7-2 and TRBJ1-1, is GAGVSQSPSNKVTEKGKDVELRCDPISGHTALYWYRQSLGQGLEFLIYFQGNSAPDKSGLPSDRFSAERTGGSVSTLTIQRTQQEDSAVYLCASSSFNTEAFFGQGTRLTVV.